Listed here are 5 T cell receptor beta chains from one sample, sequenced in a study of spatial heterogeneity in lung cancer. Overall study findings and caveats: Expanded intratumoral alpha and beta TCR counts tracked tumor mutation counts.

Sample time point: sample taken at primary tumor resection. Their antigen targets remain unknown. MiXCR, run by TCRdb on the 5' RACE reads, gives a single entry per CDR3 protein. In the table there are about 2,900 distinct CDR3 sequences, under 15% of which are singletons. This specimen consisted of lung tumor tissue, obtained at surgery. The receptors derive from a male donor with early-stage non-small cell lung cancer.

This clonotype is medium-sized (0.01 to 0.1%). The rearrangement links TRBV10-2 to TRBJ1-4, with D unclear. The CDR3 runs 13 residues. V was trimmed by 4 bases and J by 7 bases, leaving 10 bases between them. The germline CDR1 and CDR2 sequences are WSHSY and SAAADI. Here the CDR3 reads CASSGSGVEKLFF. As DNA, the CDR3 is TGCGCCAGCAGTGGTTCCGGGGTTGAAAAACTGTTTTTT.

This clonotype was observed a few times. The J gene is TRBJ2-1, the V gene TRBV11-3, with 8 bases fitting TRBD1. V shed 3 bases, J shed 8 bases, and the junction held 9 bases outside the gene matches. This CDR3 region has 15 residues. Germline V lookup: CDR1 SGHNT, CDR2 YENEEA. The CDR3 DNA reads as TGTGCCAGCAGCTTTGGACAGGGAGACGGGGATGAGCAGTTCTTC. Protein: CASSFGQGDGDEQFF.

Within the sample, this clonotype is medium-sized (0.01 to 0.1%). The chain employs TRBV9 and TRBJ2-2; 7 nucleotides line up with TRBD1. Germline CDR1 reads SGDLS; CDR2 reads YYNGEE. The CDR3 runs 15 residues. Losses at the gene ends were 2 bases for V and 1 base for J; bases not matched to a gene: 2. The DNA for the CDR3 is TGTGCCAGCAGCGTCCGGGACAGGAACACCGGGGAGCTGTTTTTT. This translates into CASSVRDRNTGELFF.

V and J are TRBV5-5 and TRBJ2-1; 11 bases align to TRBD2. This CDR3 has 15 amino acids. From germline, CDR1 is SGHKS and CDR2 YYEKEE (reference sequence). The junction had 6 bases not matched to a gene; V was cut back by 4 bases and J by 6 bases. CDR3 loop: CASSPLAGEVNEQFF. The CDR3 nucleotides read TGTGCCAGCAGCCCACTAGCGGGGGAGGTCAATGAGCAGTTCTTC. The full variable domain, its missing parts supplied by reference TRBV5-5 and TRBJ2-1, is DAGVTQSPTHLIKTRGQQVTLRCSPISGHKSVSWYQQVLGQGPQFIFQYYEKEERGRGNFPDRFSARQFPNYSSELNVNALLLGDSALYLCASSPLAGEVNEQFFGPGTRLTVL.

The table lists this clonotype with a few counts. This chain connects TRBV5-1 to TRBJ1-6; possibly TRBD1 for D (5 bases). The germline V gene has CDR1 SGHRS and CDR2 YFSETQ. The CDR3 consists of 15 residues. Trimming pared 0 bases from V and 2 bases from J, leaving 6 bases between. CDR3 bases: TGCGCCAGCAGCTTGGAACAGGCCTATAATTCACCCCTCCACTTT. Protein: CASSLEQAYNSPLHF.